This note documents a single TCR beta chain sequence. Its antigen is still unknown. Trimming took 6 bases from V and 12 from J, leaving 24 bases between them. CDR3 size: 14 residues. This specimen comes from a study of T cells after yellow fever vaccination. Study overall: With SMART-Seq v4 Ultra Low Input, the fractions containing low cell numbers were prepared. Regarding the study as a whole: Secondary responses were weaker yet peaked faster, day 5 versus 15. Only a minor proportion of clonotypes was detected across both CD4 and CD8 compartments.

UMIs were added to TCR cDNA along with a universal primer site when it was made by 5'RACE template switching. Each CDR3 protein gets one entry after TCRdb re-called the 5' RACE reads with MiXCR. This table holds tens of thousands of distinct CDR3 sequences, around 7.7% found once. The rearrangement uses TRBV23-1 and TRBJ2-7; D may be TRBD1 (6 bases). TRBV23-1 carries the ORF label, with uncertain function. The sample in question was CD8+ T cells sorted from PBMCs, obtained on the day of the yellow fever booster vaccination. This sequence was found in a man aged 25 to 40 who received the YFV17D yellow fever vaccine. The CDR3 bases are TGCGCCAGCAGGGCGGACAGACGGCCAGATTTGGGGTACTTC. Translation gives CASRADRRPDLGYF.